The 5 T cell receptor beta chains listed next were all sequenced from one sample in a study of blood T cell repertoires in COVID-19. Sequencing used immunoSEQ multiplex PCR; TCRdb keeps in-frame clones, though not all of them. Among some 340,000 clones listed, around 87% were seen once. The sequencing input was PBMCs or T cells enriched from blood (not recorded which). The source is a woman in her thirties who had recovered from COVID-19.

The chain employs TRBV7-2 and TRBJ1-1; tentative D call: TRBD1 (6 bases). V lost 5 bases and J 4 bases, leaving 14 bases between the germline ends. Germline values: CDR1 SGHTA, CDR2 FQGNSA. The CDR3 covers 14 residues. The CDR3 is CASSIQGSGTEAFF. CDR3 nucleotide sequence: TGTGCCAGCAGCATACAGGGCTCCGGCACTGAAGCTTTCTTT.

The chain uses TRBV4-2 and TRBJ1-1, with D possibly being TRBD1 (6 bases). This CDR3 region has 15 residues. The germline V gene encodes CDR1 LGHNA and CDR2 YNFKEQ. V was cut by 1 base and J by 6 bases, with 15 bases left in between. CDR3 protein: CASSQGDTLYPEAFF. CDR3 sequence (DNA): TGTGCCAGCAGCCAAGGGGACACTCTTTACCCTGAAGCTTTCTTT.

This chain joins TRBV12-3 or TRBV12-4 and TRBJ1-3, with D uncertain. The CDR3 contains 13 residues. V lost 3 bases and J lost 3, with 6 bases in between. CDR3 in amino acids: CASSLGLGNTIYF. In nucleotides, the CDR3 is TGTGCCAGCAGTTTGGGCCTTGGAAACACCATATATTTT.

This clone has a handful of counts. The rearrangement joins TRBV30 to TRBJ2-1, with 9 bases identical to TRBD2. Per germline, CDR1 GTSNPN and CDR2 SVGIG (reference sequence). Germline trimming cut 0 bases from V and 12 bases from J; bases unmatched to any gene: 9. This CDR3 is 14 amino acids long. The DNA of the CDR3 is TGTGCCTGGAGTGTCCTCTCAGCGGGGGGTGGGCAGTTCTTC. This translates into CAWSVLSAGGGQFF.

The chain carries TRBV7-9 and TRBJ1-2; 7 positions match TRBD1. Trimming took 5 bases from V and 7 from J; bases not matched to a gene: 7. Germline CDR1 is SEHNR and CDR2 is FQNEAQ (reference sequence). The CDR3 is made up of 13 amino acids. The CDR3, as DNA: TGTGCCAGCAGCCCCCAGGGGGTCGGTGGCTACACCTTC. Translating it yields CASSPQGVGGYTF.